Each of the 10 T cell receptor beta chains below was sequenced from the same sample in a study of T cells after yellow fever vaccination. MiXCR, applied by TCRdb to the 5' RACE reads, yields one record per CDR3 protein. The sample records hundreds of thousands of distinct CDR3 sequences, roughly 9% being singletons. The sample was CD4+ T cells sorted from PBMCs, taken 5 days after the yellow fever booster vaccination. Every receptor here comes from a young man who received the YFV17D yellow fever vaccine.

The rearrangement uses TRBV9 and TRBJ2-3; a possible D gene is TRBD2 (6 bases). Trimming left V 0 bases short and J 3 bases short, with 11 bases between. Germline CDR1 SGDLS, CDR2 YYNGEE. This CDR3 spans 15 amino acids. The DNA of the CDR3 is TGTGCCAGCAGCGTAGGTTTACTAGCTACAGATACGCAGTATTTT. Its protein is CASSVGLLATDTQYF. The variable domain in full, completed from reference TRBV9 and TRBJ2-3, reads DSGVTQTPKHLITATGQRVTLRCSPRSGDLSVYWYQQSLDQGLQFLIQYYNGEERAKGNILERFSAQQFPDLHSELNLSSLELGDSALYFCASSVGLLATDTQYFGPGTRLTVL.

This clonotype came up a few times. In DNA form, the CDR3 reads TGCAGTGCTAGGGACAGGGCGGCCGGGGAGCTGTTTTTT. Encoded protein: CSARDRAAGELFF. The chain couples TRBV20-1 to TRBJ2-2; 8 bases agree with TRBD1. Germline-derived CDR1 and CDR2 are DFQATT and SNEGSKA (reference sequence). After removal of 3 bases from V and 6 bases from J, the junction contained 3 bases not matched to a gene. CDR3 length: 13 amino acids.

The CDR3, as DNA: TGTGCCAGCAGCCGGGTACTACGAATCAGGACGGACGCGAACACCGGGGAGCTGTTTTTT. Its protein product is CASSRVLRIRTDANTGELFF. V is TRBV7-9 and J is TRBJ2-2, with D unclear. The CDR3 spans 20 residues. Germline V gives CDR1 SEHNR, CDR2 FQNEAQ (reference sequence). Trimming removed 5 bases at V and 0 bases at J, with 25 bases between.

This clonotype was observed a handful of times. This rearrangement joins TRBV5-1 to TRBJ1-1, with D tentatively TRBD1 (5 bases). Trimming took 3 bases from V and 0 from J, leaving 12 bases between them. The germline V gene has CDR1 SGHRS and CDR2 YFSETQ. The CDR3 contains 15 residues. The CDR3 DNA reads TGCGCCAGCAGCTCAACGACAGATATGAACACTGAAGCTTTCTTT. Translated: CASSSTTDMNTEAFF.

The genes are TRBV6-5 and TRBJ2-3, with 8 bases aligning to TRBD2. The CDR3 covers 13 residues. Germline V gene sequence: CDR1 MNHEY, CDR2 SVGAGI. Unmatched junction bases numbered 3, after V lost 6 bases and J lost 4 bases. The DNA for the CDR3 is TGTGCCAGCAGACCGACTAGCGCAGATACGCAGTATTTT. Protein: CASRPTSADTQYF.

The table lists this clonotype with a few counts. The chain couples TRBV5-1 to TRBJ2-7; D perhaps matches TRBD2 (5 bases). This CDR3 has 14 residues. V dropped 0 bases and J dropped 6 bases, with 13 bases sitting between them. The germline CDR1 and CDR2 sequences are SGHRS and YFSETQ. The CDR3, as DNA: TGCGCCAGCAGCTTGGGAGAGGGATCCGGCGAGCAGTACGTC. Translated: CASSLGEGSGEQYV.

The CDR3 spells CASSPVNYGYTF. CDR3 bases: TGTGCCAGCTCACCTGTGAACTATGGCTACACCTTC. The rearrangement uses TRBV18 and TRBJ1-2; D gene ambiguous. Trimming removed 3 bases at V and 2 bases at J, with 4 bases between. Per germline, CDR1 KGHSH and CDR2 LQKENI. This CDR3 is 12 amino acids long.

The chain is built from TRBV2 and TRBJ1-4; D ambiguous. The CDR3 covers 14 residues. V was pared by 3 bases and J by 5 bases, with 10 bases between. Germline assignment: CDR1 SNHLY and CDR2 FYNNEI. The CDR3 DNA reads TGTGCCAGCAGTGAGGGCAGTCAAAATGAAAAACTGTTTTTT. This codes for CASSEGSQNEKLFF.

The chain is built from TRBV4-1 and TRBJ2-7, with a tentative D call TRBD1 (5 bases). Trimming shortened V by 9 bases and J by 3 bases, and 9 bases separated the two germline ends. Per germline, CDR1 MGHRA and CDR2 YSYEKL. The CDR3 is 11 amino acids. DNA for the CDR3: TGCGCCAGATTACAGGACTACGAGCAGTACGTC. Translated, it gives CARLQDYEQYV.

This clonotype was seen a handful of times. The chain carries TRBV7-2 and TRBJ2-7; TRBD2 agrees at 8 bases. CDR3 length equals 15 residues. V was pared by 5 bases and J by 2 bases, with 8 bases of the junction left unmatched. Germline CDR1 and CDR2: SGHTA and FQGNSA. CDR3 loop: CASSPLAGGAYEQYF. The DNA for the CDR3 is TGTGCCAGCAGCCCCTTGGCGGGGGGAGCCTACGAGCAGTACTTC.